Below are 8 T cell receptor beta chains sequenced from a single sample in a study of monozygotic twins with cystic fibrosis (dated by TCRdb to the early 2020s). Libraries were made using the immunoSEQ multiplex PCR assay. TCRdb holds this immuneACCESS table with in-frame rearrangements only. Some clones are missing; in checked studies, unresolved V genes explain under half, and the rest has no known cause. The sample includes around 17,000 clones, with around 96% observed a single time. 0.62% of the sample comes from the top ten. The sample consisted of blood. These receptors were collected from a girl aged 2-10 years with cystic fibrosis.

V usage is TRBV7-2 and J usage is TRBJ2-7; maybe TRBD1 (5 bases). This CDR3 spans 14 amino acids. Trimming took off 5 bases at V and 3 bases at J, with 14 bases between the two ends. Germline V gives CDR1 SGHTA, CDR2 FQGNSA. CDR3 amino acids: CASSKGVRDYEQYF. Written as DNA, the CDR3 is TGTGCCAGCAGCAAAGGGGTCAGGGACTACGAGCAGTACTTC.

The rearrangement uses TRBV16 and TRBJ2-1; TRBD2 agrees at 7 bases. Trimming took 4 bases from V and 7 from J; bases not matched to a gene: 10. In germline, CDR1 is KGHSY, CDR2 FQNENV. The CDR3 consists of 15 residues. The CDR3 coding sequence is TGTGCCAGCAGCCCAACACGAGCGGGGAGGAATGAGCAGTTCTTC. Residues: CASSPTRAGRNEQFF.

The V call is TRBV20-1, the J call TRBJ2-7; D ambiguous. Germline CDR1 reads DFQATT; CDR2 reads SNEGSKA (reference sequence). This CDR3 has 11 amino acids. The V end was cut by 1 base, the J end by 6 bases, with 7 bases between. The CDR3 sequence is CSARGSGEQYF. The CDR3 region has the DNA TGCAGTGCTAGAGGCAGTGGCGAGCAGTACTTC.

This chain uses TRBV6-1 with TRBJ2-1, with TRBD2 matching 9 bases. The length of the CDR3 is 17 residues. The junction had 11 bases not matched to a gene; V was cut back by 2 bases and J by 6 bases. Germline lookup yields CDR1 MNHNS and CDR2 SASEGT. CDR3 protein: CASSEFVLAGGINEQFF. CDR3 nucleotides: TGTGCCAGCAGTGAATTCGTACTAGCGGGTGGGATCAATGAGCAGTTCTTC.

The J gene is TRBJ1-5, the V gene TRBV2; weak D call: TRBD1 (5 bases). CDR3 length: 15 amino acids. Trimming pared 8 bases from V and 1 base from J, leaving 15 bases between. CDR1 SNHLY and CDR2 FYNNEI come from the germline V gene. CDR3 coding DNA: TGTGCCAGCCGAGAGGGGCTGACGAGCAATCAGCCCCAGCATTTT. Encoded protein: CASREGLTSNQPQHF.

V usage is TRBV7-9 and J usage is TRBJ2-1; 14 bases agree with TRBD2. This CDR3 contains 19 residues. The V gene's germline CDR1 is SEHNR and CDR2 FQNEAQ (reference sequence). With 1 base clipped from V and 0 bases from J, the junction kept 5 bases outside the gene matches. CDR3 sequence: CASSLGRTSGRSSYNEQFF. In nucleotides, the CDR3 is TGTGCCAGCAGCTTAGGAAGGACTAGCGGGAGGAGCTCCTACAATGAGCAGTTCTTC. The variable domain in full, with the rest retrieved from reference TRBV7-9 and TRBJ2-1, is DTGVSQNPRHKITKRGQNVTFRCDPISEHNRLYWYRQTLGQGPEFLTYFQNEAQLEKSRLLSDRFSAERPKGSFSTLEIQRTEQGDSAMYLCASSLGRTSGRSSYNEQFFGPGTRLTVL.

V is TRBV4-3 and J is TRBJ1-2; 7 positions agree with TRBD1. The trim removed 2 bases at V and 5 bases at J, leaving 8 bases unmatched. CDR1 and CDR2 from the germline V gene are LGHNA and YSLEER. CDR3 size: 15 residues. The CDR3, as DNA: TGCGCCAGCAGCCAATCCAAGACAGGGTTTTATGGCTACACCTTC. Translated: CASSQSKTGFYGYTF.

V and J are TRBV4-1 and TRBJ2-7; tentative D call: TRBD2 (5 bases). Trimming pared 5 bases from V and 2 bases from J, leaving 7 bases between. Germline V CDR1 and CDR2: MGHRA, YSYEKL. The CDR3 spans 12 residues. DNA of the CDR3: TGCGCCAGCAGCAACGGGACCTACGAGCAGTACTTC. It specifies CASSNGTYEQYF.